A selection of T cell receptor beta chains follows, all from one sample in a study of cytomegalovirus exposure and HLA in healthy donors. Method: immunoSEQ multiplex PCR; TCRdb's copy keeps in-frame clones and lacks some. The sample lists 200,000 to 300,000 clones, roughly 81% occurring once. The sample was PBMCs. The receptors were sampled from a woman in her thirties or forties in good health and CMV-seropositive. Both conserved end residues are part of each CDR3. Each record gives: D gene, clone size, V gene, CDR3 length, J gene, CDR3 DNA, CDR3 protein. D genes are given only for firm matches. The size entry is marked missing in some rows and otherwise reads once, few, many or a size class.

d_call: TRBD2; clone_size: NA; v_call: TRBV29-1; cdr3_length: 14; j_call: TRBJ2-3; cdr3_nt: TGCAGCGCGACTAGCGGGACACACACAGATACGCAGTATTTT; cdr3_aa: CSATSGTHTDTQYF
d_call: TRBD1; clone_size: once; v_call: TRBV7-9; cdr3_length: 16; j_call: TRBJ2-2; cdr3_nt: TGTGCCAGCAGCCCCCAAGGGGGCTCTCACACCGGGGAGCTGTTTTTT; cdr3_aa: CASSPQGGSHTGELFF
d_call: TRBD2; clone_size: NA; v_call: TRBV5-1; cdr3_length: 16; j_call: TRBJ2-1; cdr3_nt: TGCGCCAGCAGCCTGGGGACTAGCGGAGCCTACAATGAGCAGTTCTTC; cdr3_aa: CASSLGTSGAYNEQFF
d_call: TRBD2; clone_size: NA; v_call: TRBV11-1; cdr3_length: 16; j_call: TRBJ2-3; cdr3_nt: TGTGCCAGCAGCTTAGGGCTAGCGGGATTAGCAGATACGCAGTATTTT; cdr3_aa: CASSLGLAGLADTQYF
d_call: NA; clone_size: NA; v_call: TRBV6-1; cdr3_length: 14; j_call: TRBJ1-5; cdr3_nt: TGTGCCAGCAGTGAGACACAGGGAAATCAGCCCCAGCATTTT; cdr3_aa: CASSETQGNQPQHF
d_call: TRBD2; clone_size: NA; v_call: TRBV6-1; cdr3_length: 14; j_call: TRBJ2-3; cdr3_nt: TGTGCCAGCAGTGAGACTAGCGGGATGGGGACGCAGTATTTT; cdr3_aa: CASSETSGMGTQYF
d_call: TRBD2; clone_size: NA; v_call: TRBV28; cdr3_length: 16; j_call: TRBJ2-2; cdr3_nt: TGTGCCAGCAGTGCTCCGGGACTAGCTGGAACCGGGGAGCTGTTTTTT; cdr3_aa: CASSAPGLAGTGELFF
d_call: NA; clone_size: NA; v_call: TRBV28; cdr3_length: 12; j_call: TRBJ1-2; cdr3_nt: TGTGCCAGCAGTTCAACTAACTATGGCTACACCTTC; cdr3_aa: CASSSTNYGYTF
d_call: NA; clone_size: NA; v_call: TRBV7-3; cdr3_length: 13; j_call: TRBJ2-3; cdr3_nt: TGTGCCAGCAGCTTTGCAGGGCCAGATACGCAGTATTTT; cdr3_aa: CASSFAGPDTQYF
d_call: TRBD1; clone_size: NA; v_call: TRBV18; cdr3_length: 14; j_call: TRBJ1-6; cdr3_nt: TGTGCCAGCTCTATGACAGGGAAGGATTCACCCCTCCACTTT; cdr3_aa: CASSMTGKDSPLHF